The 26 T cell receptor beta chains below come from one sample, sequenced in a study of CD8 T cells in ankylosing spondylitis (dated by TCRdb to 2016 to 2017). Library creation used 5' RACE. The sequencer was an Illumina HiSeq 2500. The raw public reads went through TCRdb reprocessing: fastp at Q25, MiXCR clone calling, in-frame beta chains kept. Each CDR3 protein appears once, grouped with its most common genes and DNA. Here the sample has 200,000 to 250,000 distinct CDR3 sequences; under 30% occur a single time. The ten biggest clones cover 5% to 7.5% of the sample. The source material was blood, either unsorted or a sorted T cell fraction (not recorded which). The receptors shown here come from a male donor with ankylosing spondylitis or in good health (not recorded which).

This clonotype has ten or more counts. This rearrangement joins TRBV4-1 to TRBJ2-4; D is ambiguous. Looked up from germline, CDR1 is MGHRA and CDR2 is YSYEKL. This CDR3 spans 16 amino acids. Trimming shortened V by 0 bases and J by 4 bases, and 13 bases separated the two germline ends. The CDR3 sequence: CASSQDSVHLKNIQYF. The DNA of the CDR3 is TGCGCCAGCAGCCAAGACTCCGTTCATCTTAAAAACATTCAGTACTTC.

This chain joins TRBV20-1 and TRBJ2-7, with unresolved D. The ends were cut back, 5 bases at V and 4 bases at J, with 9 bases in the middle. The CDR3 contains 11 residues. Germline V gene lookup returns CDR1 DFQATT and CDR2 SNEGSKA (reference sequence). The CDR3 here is CSALISYEQYF. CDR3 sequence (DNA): TGCAGTGCTCTAATCAGTTACGAGCAGTACTTC.

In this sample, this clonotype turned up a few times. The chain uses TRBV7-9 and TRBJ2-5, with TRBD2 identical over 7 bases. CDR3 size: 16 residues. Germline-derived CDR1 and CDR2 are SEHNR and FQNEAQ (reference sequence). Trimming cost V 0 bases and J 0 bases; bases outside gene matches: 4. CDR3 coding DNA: TGTGCCAGCAGCTTAGCGCAACTAGCGTACCAAGAGACCCAGTACTTC. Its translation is CASSLAQLAYQETQYF. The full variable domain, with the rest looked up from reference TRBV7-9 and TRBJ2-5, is DTGVSQNPRHKITKRGQNVTFRCDPISEHNRLYWYRQTLGQGPEFLTYFQNEAQLEKSRLLSDRFSAERPKGSFSTLEIQRTEQGDSAMYLCASSLAQLAYQETQYFGPGTRLLVL.

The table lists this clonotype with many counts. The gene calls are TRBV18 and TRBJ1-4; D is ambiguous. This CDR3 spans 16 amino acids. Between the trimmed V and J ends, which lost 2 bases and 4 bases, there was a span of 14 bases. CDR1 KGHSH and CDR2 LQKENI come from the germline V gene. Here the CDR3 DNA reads TGTGCCAGCTCACCAAATCGCGGACGGAATAATGAAAAACTGTTTTTT. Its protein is CASSPNRGRNNEKLFF.

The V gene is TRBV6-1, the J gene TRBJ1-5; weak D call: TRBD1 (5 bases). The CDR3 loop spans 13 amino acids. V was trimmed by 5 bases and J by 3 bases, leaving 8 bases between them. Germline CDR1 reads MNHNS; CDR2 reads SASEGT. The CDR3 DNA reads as TGTGCCAGCAGTCCCAGGGACAATCAGCCCCAGCATTTT. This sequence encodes CASSPRDNQPQHF.

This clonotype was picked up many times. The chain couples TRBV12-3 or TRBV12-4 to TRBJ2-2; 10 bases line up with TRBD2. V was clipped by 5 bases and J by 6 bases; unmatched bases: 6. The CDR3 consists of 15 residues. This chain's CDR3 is CASSHLAGDAGELFF. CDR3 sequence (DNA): TGTGCCAGCAGTCATCTAGCGGGAGACGCCGGGGAGCTGTTTTTT.

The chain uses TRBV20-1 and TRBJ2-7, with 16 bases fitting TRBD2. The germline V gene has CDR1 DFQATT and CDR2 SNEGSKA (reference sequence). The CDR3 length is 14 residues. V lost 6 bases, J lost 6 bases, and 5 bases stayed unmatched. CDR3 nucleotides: TGCAGTGCCTTTGGGACTAGCGGGAGGGCCGAGCAGTACTTC. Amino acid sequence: CSAFGTSGRAEQYF.

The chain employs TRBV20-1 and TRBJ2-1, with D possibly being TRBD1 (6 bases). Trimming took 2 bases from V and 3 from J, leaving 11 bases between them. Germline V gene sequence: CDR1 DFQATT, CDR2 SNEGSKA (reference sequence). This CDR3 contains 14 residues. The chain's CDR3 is CSARPGTLYNEQFF. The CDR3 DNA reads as TGCAGTGCTAGACCCGGGACACTCTACAATGAGCAGTTCTTC.

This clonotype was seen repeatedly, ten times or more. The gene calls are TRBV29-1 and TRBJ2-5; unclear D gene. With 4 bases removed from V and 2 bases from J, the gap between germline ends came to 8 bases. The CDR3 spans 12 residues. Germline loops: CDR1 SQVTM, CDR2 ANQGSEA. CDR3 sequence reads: CSVVGRQETQYF. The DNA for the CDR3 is TGCAGCGTTGTTGGGCGGCAAGAGACCCAGTACTTC.

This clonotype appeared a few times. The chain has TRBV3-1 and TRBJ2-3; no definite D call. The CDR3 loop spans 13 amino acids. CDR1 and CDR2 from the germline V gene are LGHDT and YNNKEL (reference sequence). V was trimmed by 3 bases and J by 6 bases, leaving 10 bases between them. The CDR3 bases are TGTGCCAGCAGCCACTTGGCGCGGGATACGCAGTATTTT. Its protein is CASSHLARDTQYF.

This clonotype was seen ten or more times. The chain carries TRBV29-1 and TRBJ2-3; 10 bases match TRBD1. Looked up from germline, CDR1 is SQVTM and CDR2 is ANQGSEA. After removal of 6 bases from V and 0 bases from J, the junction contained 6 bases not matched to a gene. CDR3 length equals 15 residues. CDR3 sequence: CSVKGTGDSTDTQYF. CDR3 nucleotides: TGCAGCGTGAAAGGGACAGGGGACAGCACAGATACGCAGTATTTT.

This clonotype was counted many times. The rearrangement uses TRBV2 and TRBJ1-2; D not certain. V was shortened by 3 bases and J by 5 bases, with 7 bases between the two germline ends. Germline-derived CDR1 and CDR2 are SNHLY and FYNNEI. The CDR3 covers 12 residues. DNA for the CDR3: TGTGCCAGCAGTGATTCTGTTTATGGCTACACCTTC. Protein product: CASSDSVYGYTF.

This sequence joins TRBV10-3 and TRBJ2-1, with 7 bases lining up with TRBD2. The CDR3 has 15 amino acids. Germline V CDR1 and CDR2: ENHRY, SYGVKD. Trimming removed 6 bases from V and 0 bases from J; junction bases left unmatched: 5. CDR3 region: CAIRAGGGSYNEQFF. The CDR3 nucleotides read TGTGCCATCAGGGCCGGCGGGGGCTCCTACAATGAGCAGTTCTTC.

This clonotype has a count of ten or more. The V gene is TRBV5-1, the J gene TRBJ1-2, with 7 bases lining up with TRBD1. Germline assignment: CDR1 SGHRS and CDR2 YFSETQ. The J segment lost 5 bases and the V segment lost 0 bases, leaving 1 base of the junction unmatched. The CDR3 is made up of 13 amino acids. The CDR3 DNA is TGCGCCAGCAGCTTGGGGGACAGTTATGGCTACACCTTC. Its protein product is CASSLGDSYGYTF.

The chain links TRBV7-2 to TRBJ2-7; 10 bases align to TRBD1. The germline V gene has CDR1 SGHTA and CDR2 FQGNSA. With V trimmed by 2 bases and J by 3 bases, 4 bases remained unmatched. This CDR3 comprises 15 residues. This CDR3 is CASSLRGTGVYEQYF. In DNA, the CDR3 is TGTGCCAGCAGCTTAAGGGGGACAGGGGTCTACGAGCAGTACTTC.

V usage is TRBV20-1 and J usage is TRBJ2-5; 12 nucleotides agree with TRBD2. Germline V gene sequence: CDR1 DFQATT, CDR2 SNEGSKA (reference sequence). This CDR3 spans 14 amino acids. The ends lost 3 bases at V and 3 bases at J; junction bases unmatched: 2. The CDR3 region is CSARTSGSKETQYF. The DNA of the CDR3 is TGCAGTGCTAGGACTAGCGGGAGTAAAGAGACCCAGTACTTC.

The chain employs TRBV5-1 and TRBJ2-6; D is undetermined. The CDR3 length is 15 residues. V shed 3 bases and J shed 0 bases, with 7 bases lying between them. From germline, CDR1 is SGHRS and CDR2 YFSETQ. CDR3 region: CASSSFPSGANVLTF. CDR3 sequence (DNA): TGCGCCAGCAGCTCCTTCCCCTCTGGGGCCAACGTCCTGACTTTC.

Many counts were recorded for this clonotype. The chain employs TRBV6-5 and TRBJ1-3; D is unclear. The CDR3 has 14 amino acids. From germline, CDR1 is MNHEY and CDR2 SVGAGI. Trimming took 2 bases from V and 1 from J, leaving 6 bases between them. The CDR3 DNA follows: TGTGCCAGCAGTTACGACCGATCTGGAAACACCATATATTTT. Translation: CASSYDRSGNTIYF.

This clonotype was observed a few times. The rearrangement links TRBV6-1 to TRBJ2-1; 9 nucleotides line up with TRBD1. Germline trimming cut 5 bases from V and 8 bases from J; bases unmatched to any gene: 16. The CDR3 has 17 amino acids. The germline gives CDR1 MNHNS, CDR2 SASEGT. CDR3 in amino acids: CASSQGGSGTGSDEQFF. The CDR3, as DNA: TGTGCCAGCAGTCAAGGGGGATCCGGGACAGGGAGCGATGAGCAGTTCTTC.

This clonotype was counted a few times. For the CDR3, the DNA is TGCAGCGTTGAAGCAGGGTCCTACGAGCAGTACTTC. It specifies CSVEAGSYEQYF. The chain recombines TRBV29-1 with TRBJ2-7, with a tentative D call TRBD1 (5 bases). This CDR3 has 12 residues. In germline, CDR1 is SQVTM, CDR2 ANQGSEA. Trimming left V 1 base short and J 1 base short, with 5 bases between.

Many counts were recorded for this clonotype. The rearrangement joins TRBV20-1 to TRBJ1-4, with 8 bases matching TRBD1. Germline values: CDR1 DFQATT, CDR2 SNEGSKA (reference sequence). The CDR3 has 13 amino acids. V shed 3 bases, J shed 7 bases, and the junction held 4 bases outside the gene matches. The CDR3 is CSARDRVSEKLFF. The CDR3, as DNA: TGCAGTGCTAGGGACAGGGTTAGTGAAAAACTGTTTTTT.

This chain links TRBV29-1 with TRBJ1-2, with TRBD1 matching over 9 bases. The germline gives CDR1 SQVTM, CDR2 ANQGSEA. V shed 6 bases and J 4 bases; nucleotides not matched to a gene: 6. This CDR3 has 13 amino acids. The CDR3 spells CSVDDRGTYGYTF. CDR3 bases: TGCAGCGTAGACGACAGGGGGACCTATGGCTACACCTTC.

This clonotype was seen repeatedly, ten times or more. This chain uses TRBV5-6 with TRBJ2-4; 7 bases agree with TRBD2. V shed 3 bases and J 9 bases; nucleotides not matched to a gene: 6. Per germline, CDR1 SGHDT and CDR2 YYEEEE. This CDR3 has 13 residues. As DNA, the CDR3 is TGTGCCAGCAGCTCAAGCGGGATTCGCATTCAGTACTTC. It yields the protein CASSSSGIRIQYF.

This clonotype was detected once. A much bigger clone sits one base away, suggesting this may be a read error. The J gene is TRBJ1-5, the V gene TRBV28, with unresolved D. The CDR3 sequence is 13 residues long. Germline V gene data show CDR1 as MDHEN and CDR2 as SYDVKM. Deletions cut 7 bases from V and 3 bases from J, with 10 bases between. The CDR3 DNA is TGTGCCAGCACAGTACAGTCCAATCAGCCCCAGCATTTT. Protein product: CASTVQSNQPQHF.

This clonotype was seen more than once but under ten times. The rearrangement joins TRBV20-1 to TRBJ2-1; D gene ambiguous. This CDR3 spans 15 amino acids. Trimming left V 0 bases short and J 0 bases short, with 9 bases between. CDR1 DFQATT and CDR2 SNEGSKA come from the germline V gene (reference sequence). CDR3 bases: TGCAGTGCTAGAGATAACGGATACTCCTACAATGAGCAGTTCTTC. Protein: CSARDNGYSYNEQFF.

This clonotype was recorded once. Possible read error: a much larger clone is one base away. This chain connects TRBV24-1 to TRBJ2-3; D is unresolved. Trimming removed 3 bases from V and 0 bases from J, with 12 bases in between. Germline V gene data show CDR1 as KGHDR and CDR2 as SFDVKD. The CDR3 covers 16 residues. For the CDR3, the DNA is TGTGCCACCAGTGATCCACTGACGGAAAGCACAGATACGCAGTATTTT. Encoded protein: CATSDPLTESTDTQYF.